One TCR beta chain is described in this entry. These data come from a study of blood T cell repertoires in COVID-19. Study background: Specimens from acute and convalescent COVID-19 originated in the United States, Italy and Spain. T cells, B-cell-depleted T cells, or PBMCs provided the cDNA or gDNA that served as material.

The germline gives CDR1 MNHEY, CDR2 SMNVEV (reference sequence). Trimming removed 5 bases from V and 1 base from J, with 17 bases in between. This CDR3 is built from 16 residues. Original methodology: Amplifying reference gene primers gave estimates of nucleated cell counts. The data were produced by immunoSEQ multiplex PCR, yet TCRdb's version contains in-frame clones alone and is incomplete. V, J and clone size are those of that table, while D and trimming were read from the DNA. This table holds 470,000 or so clones, about 89% found once. The receptor's source is a woman aged 25 to 39 with acute or convalescent COVID-19. The sample comprised peripheral blood. This chain connects TRBV27 to TRBJ2-5, with D possibly being TRBD1 (6 bases). CDR3 sequence: CASSRTGLWGQETQYF. Written as DNA, the CDR3 is TGTGCCAGCAGTCGTACAGGGCTTTGGGGCCAAGAGACCCAGTACTTC.